Listed here are 24 T cell receptor beta chains from one sample, sequenced in a study of blood T cell repertoires in COVID-19. Produced via immunoSEQ multiplex PCR; TCRdb's table is partial and in-frame only. The table includes 45,000 to 70,000 clones, roughly 80% detected once. The source material was peripheral blood. These receptors all come from a woman aged 45-65 years with active or convalescent COVID-19.

This chain links TRBV10-3 with TRBJ2-1, with unresolved D. Trimming took 7 bases from V and 0 from J, leaving 19 bases between them. Germline CDR1 reads ENHRY; CDR2 reads SYGVKD. There are 17 residues in the CDR3. CDR3: CAITASDRRSSYNEQFF. CDR3 DNA: TGTGCCATCACGGCCTCTGATCGGAGAAGCTCCTACAATGAGCAGTTCTTC.

The chain joins TRBV29-1 to TRBJ2-7, with TRBD2 as a possible D gene (5 bases). With 6 bases removed from V and 3 bases from J, the gap between germline ends came to 15 bases. Germline lookup yields CDR1 SQVTM and CDR2 ANQGSEA. The CDR3 extends over 13 amino acids. CDR3 in DNA: TGCAGCGTCCTAGAGACCGCGGGCTACGAGCAGTACTTC. Amino acids: CSVLETAGYEQYF.

The chain uses TRBV4-1 and TRBJ1-2; maybe TRBD1 (6 bases). V dropped 3 bases and J dropped 4 bases, with 12 bases sitting between them. In germline, CDR1 is MGHRA, CDR2 YSYEKL. This CDR3 is built from 14 residues. The CDR3 here is CASSQGHQSYGYTF. The CDR3 DNA follows: TGCGCCAGCAGCCAGGGACACCAGTCCTATGGCTACACCTTC.

V usage is TRBV3-1 (or the pseudogene TRBV3-2) and J usage is TRBJ1-2, with 7 bases matching TRBD1. This CDR3 spans 16 amino acids. J gave up 0 bases and V 1 base, and 5 bases lay outside the gene matches. Germline assignment: CDR1 LGHDT and CDR2 YNNKEL (reference sequence). The CDR3, as DNA: TGTGCCAGCAGCCAAGCTGCAGGGGGAGCTAACTATGGCTACACCTTC. Its protein is CASSQAAGGANYGYTF.

This clone was counted only a few times. The gene calls are TRBV9 and TRBJ2-1, with unresolved D. The CDR3 is 13 residues long. Trimming took off 1 base at V and 4 bases at J, with 6 bases between the two ends. CDR1 and CDR2 (germline): SGDLS, YYNGEE. CDR3 DNA sequence: TGTGCCAGCAGCGTAACTCCTTACAATGAGCAGTTCTTC. It specifies CASSVTPYNEQFF.

This clone was recorded a few times. This chain joins TRBV12-3 or TRBV12-4 and TRBJ1-2; the match to TRBD1 covers 7 bases. This CDR3 contains 13 residues. Trimming removed 6 bases from V and 5 bases from J; junction bases left unmatched: 6. Here the CDR3 reads CASRGTELYGYTF. The CDR3 nucleotides are TGTGCCAGCAGGGGGACAGAACTTTATGGCTACACCTTC.

The rearrangement joins TRBV5-8 to TRBJ2-2; D unresolved. This CDR3 spans 13 amino acids. Trimming pared 5 bases from V and 5 bases from J, leaving 10 bases between. Germline V lookup: CDR1 SGHTS, CDR2 YDEGEE. The CDR3 is CASSFRHTGELFF. DNA of the CDR3: TGTGCCAGCAGTTTTAGACATACCGGGGAGCTGTTTTTT.

The genes are TRBV21-1 and TRBJ1-3; TRBD1 is the table's D call, not checked against the DNA. TRBV21-1 is flagged as a pseudogene. The CDR3 is made up of 18 amino acids. The DNA for the CDR3 is TGTGCCAGCAGCTCAAGAAGGCCAGGGGCCTCCTCTGGAAACACCATATATTTT. Translating it yields CASSSRRPGASSGNTIYF.

A few counts support this clone. This chain links TRBV19 with TRBJ2-1; TRBD1 might be the D (6 bases). Germline lookup yields CDR1 LNHDA and CDR2 SQIVND (reference sequence). V lost 5 bases to trimming and J lost 12 bases, with 29 bases between them. The CDR3 sequence is 17 residues long. The CDR3 bases are TGTGCCAGTAGTCCTCCTGGGACACTTGACTGGAGCCGCGGGCAGTTCTTC. Translation gives CASSPPGTLDWSRGQFF.

This clone has more than one count but fewer than ten. This sequence joins TRBV12-3 or TRBV12-4 and TRBJ2-2; 8 nucleotides agree with TRBD2. After removal of 8 bases from V and 7 bases from J, the junction contained 6 bases not matched to a gene. This CDR3 has 13 amino acids. CDR3 sequence: CASSPAGGGELFF. The DNA of the CDR3 is TGTGCCAGCTCTCCTGCGGGGGGCGGGGAGCTGTTTTTT.

This sequence joins TRBV5-6 and TRBJ1-1, with unresolved D. Trimming left V 0 bases short and J 0 bases short, with 9 bases between. The CDR3 sequence is 15 residues long. CDR1 and CDR2 from the germline V gene are SGHDT and YYEEEE. As DNA, the CDR3 is TGTGCCAGCAGCTTGGGCCCGCGCATGAACACTGAAGCTTTCTTT. As protein: CASSLGPRMNTEAFF.

This clone was detected only a few times. The V and J genes are TRBV24-1 and TRBJ2-7; 8 bases line up with TRBD2. The CDR3 has 14 residues. The germline CDR1 and CDR2 sequences are KGHDR and SFDVKD. The V segment lost 6 bases and the J segment 5 bases; nucleotides outside the gene matches: 8. CDR3 nucleotides: TGTGCCACCAGTCCCAGCGGGAGTATAAACGAGCAGTACTTC. It encodes CATSPSGSINEQYF.

This clone was recorded only once. The chain links TRBV18 to TRBJ1-4; D may be TRBD1 (6 bases). With 4 bases removed from V and 0 bases from J, the gap between germline ends came to 15 bases. Germline V gives CDR1 KGHSH, CDR2 LQKENI. CDR3 size: 17 residues. The CDR3 is CASSLTGQSATNEKLFF. The CDR3 DNA follows: TGTGCCAGCTCACTTACCGGACAGTCGGCAACTAATGAAAAACTGTTTTTT.

The V gene is TRBV19, the J gene TRBJ2-1; TRBD1 agrees at 8 bases. V shed 5 bases and J 6 bases; nucleotides not matched to a gene: 9. The CDR3 sequence is 15 residues long. Germline V gene lookup returns CDR1 LNHDA and CDR2 SQIVND (reference sequence). The CDR3 nucleotides read TGTGCCAGTAGTGCTGGGACAGGCGCCCCCAATGAGCAGTTCTTC. This translates into CASSAGTGAPNEQFF.

This clone was detected many times. The chain recombines TRBV4-2 with TRBJ2-1; 8 bases match TRBD1. CDR3 length: 13 amino acids. CDR1 is LGHNA and CDR2 is YNFKEQ in the germline V gene. Germline trimming cut 5 bases from V and 9 bases from J; bases unmatched to any gene: 6. This CDR3 reads CASSGQGYLEQFF. For the CDR3, the DNA is TGTGCCAGCAGCGGACAGGGATACCTTGAGCAGTTCTTC.

The chain carries TRBV19 and TRBJ1-5; no reliable D call. Between the trimmed V and J ends, which lost 1 base and 5 bases, there was a span of 12 bases. Germline V gives CDR1 LNHDA, CDR2 SQIVND (reference sequence). This CDR3 has 15 amino acids. CDR3 sequence (DNA): TGTGCCAGTAGTATAGTAGGAGGGTCTCATCAGCCCCAGCATTTT. The encoded protein is CASSIVGGSHQPQHF.

The chain links TRBV11-2 to TRBJ2-1, with D perhaps matching TRBD2 (7 bases). The CDR3 consists of 15 residues. Per the germline V gene, CDR1 is SGHAT and CDR2 is FQNNGV. Deletions cut 0 bases from V and 6 bases from J, with 12 bases between. As DNA, the CDR3 is TGTGCCAGCAGCTTAGATCACGGGGGGCCCAATGAGCAGTTCTTC. This sequence encodes CASSLDHGGPNEQFF.

This clone appeared a few times. V gene TRBV19 combines with J gene TRBJ2-5; 9 bases line up with TRBD1. The CDR3 loop spans 14 amino acids. Germline values: CDR1 LNHDA, CDR2 SQIVND (reference sequence). Trimming cost V 5 bases and J 5 bases; bases outside gene matches: 6. As DNA, the CDR3 is TGTGCCAGTAGTCAGACAGGGGGTATGGAGACCCAGTACTTC. It yields the protein CASSQTGGMETQYF.

Comment on this clone: Additional DNA sequences in this sample encode the identical CDR3. This chain links TRBV3-1 (or the pseudogene TRBV3-2) with TRBJ1-1; D gene uncertain. Per germline, CDR1 LGHDT and CDR2 YNNKEL (reference sequence). Deletions cut 0 bases from V and 6 bases from J, with 8 bases between. There are 13 residues in the CDR3. The CDR3 coding sequence is TGTGCCAGCAGCCAAGAGGAGGGTTCTGAAGCTTTCTTT. Translating gives CASSQEEGSEAFF.

This chain links TRBV24-1 with TRBJ2-5; 9 bases agree with TRBD1. The CDR3 has 15 amino acids. Germline CDR1 reads KGHDR; CDR2 reads SFDVKD. Unmatched junction bases numbered 5, after V lost 3 bases and J lost 4 bases. This chain's CDR3 is CATSDLGTGSETQYF. In DNA, the CDR3 is TGTGCCACCAGTGATCTCGGGACAGGGTCAGAGACCCAGTACTTC.

The chain combines TRBV30 with TRBJ2-1, with 10 bases fitting TRBD2. Germline CDR1 and CDR2: GTSNPN and SVGIG (reference sequence). The junction had 10 bases not matched to a gene; V was cut back by 2 bases and J by 9 bases. The CDR3 length is 15 residues. The CDR3 sequence: CAWSRISGRSSEQFF. As DNA, the CDR3 is TGTGCCTGGAGTAGAATTAGCGGGAGGTCTAGTGAGCAGTTCTTC.

This clone was seen a few times. The CDR3 bases are TGTGCCAGCAGCCCCCAGGGACTAGACGGGCATGAGCAGTTCTTC. Amino acid sequence: CASSPQGLDGHEQFF. V is TRBV7-2 and J is TRBJ2-1, with 8 bases fitting TRBD2. The CDR3 consists of 15 residues. The germline CDR1 and CDR2 sequences are SGHTA and FQGNSA. The V and J ends lost 5 bases and 8 bases, in that order; junction bases with no gene match: 11.

The chain uses TRBV7-8 and TRBJ2-1; 7 bases are shared with TRBD2. V lost 2 bases, J lost 2 bases, and 6 bases stayed unmatched. Germline V gene lookup returns CDR1 SGHVS and CDR2 FQNEAQ. The CDR3 has 16 amino acids. As DNA, the CDR3 is TGTGCCAGCAGCTTATGGGCTAGCGGAGCCTACAATGAGCAGTTCTTC. This sequence encodes CASSLWASGAYNEQFF. Using reference TRBV7-8 and TRBJ2-1 for the parts outside the CDR3, the full variable domain is GAGVSQSPRYKVAKRGQDVALRCDPISGHVSLFWYQQALGQGPEFLTYFQNEAQLDKSGLPSDRFFAERPEGSVSTLKIQRTQQEDSAVYLCASSLWASGAYNEQFFGPGTRLTVL.

The chain is built from TRBV14 and TRBJ2-2; D possibly corresponds to TRBD2 (5 bases). Germline V gene data show CDR1 as SGHDN and CDR2 as FVKESK. Trimming removed 2 bases from V and 6 bases from J, with 10 bases in between. This CDR3 comprises 14 residues. The CDR3 DNA reads as TGTGCCAGCAGCCAATACATCGGGGCCGGGGAGCTGTTTTTT. Amino acids: CASSQYIGAGELFF. Complete variable domain (other parts from reference TRBV14 and TRBJ2-2): EAGVTQFPSHSVIEKGQTVTLRCDPISGHDNLYWYRRVMGKEIKFLLHFVKESKQDESGMPNNRFLAERTGGTYSTLKVQPAELEDSGVYFCASSQYIGAGELFFGEGSRLTVL.